A single sample gave rise to the 21 T cell receptor beta chains below, sequenced in a study of naive and memory T cell subsets. Study-wide findings and caveats: A few larger clonotypes appeared in naive repertoires, especially CD8, possibly memory cells re-expressing CD45RA.

The beta constant-region primer was an equimolar mix of two oligonucleotides covering TRBC1 and TRBC2. The ligated cDNA underwent four PCR rounds using SP2 and nested alpha and beta constant-region primers. TCRdb re-analysed the UMI-ligation and nested PCR reads in MiXCR, keeping a single row per CDR3 protein. The sample contains about 100,000 distinct CDR3 sequences, about 14% of which appear only once. Which antigens these TCRs recognize remains unknown. Sequencing was done on a sample of naive CD8+ T cells from blood. Source of these receptors: a human donor in good health.

This clonotype was seen more than once but under ten times. The V gene is TRBV24-1, the J gene TRBJ2-1; D not resolved. The V gene lost 0 bases and the J gene lost 2 bases, with 4 bases spanning the gap. CDR1 is KGHDR and CDR2 is SFDVKD in the germline V gene. This CDR3 region has 14 residues. The CDR3 sequence is CATSDLNAYNEQFF. Here the CDR3 DNA reads TGTGCCACCAGTGATTTGAATGCCTACAATGAGCAGTTCTTC.

This clonotype has just a few counts. The chain has TRBV7-8 and TRBJ1-1; the D gene is possibly TRBD1 (5 bases). The CDR3 is 15 residues long. Between the trimmed V and J ends, which lost 2 bases and 2 bases, there was a span of 12 bases. Germline V lookup: CDR1 SGHVS, CDR2 FQNEAQ. The CDR3 nucleotides read TGTGCCAGCAGCTTAATGGGGGAGGTAAACACTGAAGCTTTCTTT. It encodes CASSLMGEVNTEAFF.

In its sample, this clonotype was seen a few times. The V call is TRBV2, the J call TRBJ2-2, with D possibly being TRBD2 (6 bases). Trimming removed 6 bases from V and 4 bases from J, with 9 bases in between. CDR3 length: 13 amino acids. CDR1 is SNHLY and CDR2 is FYNNEI in the germline V gene. The CDR3 nucleotides read TGTGCCAGCAGGGGGGGTTCCACCGGGGAGCTGTTTTTT. Translation gives CASRGGSTGELFF.

The chain has TRBV27 and TRBJ1-4; the match to TRBD1 covers 8 bases. Germline V gives CDR1 MNHEY, CDR2 SMNVEV (reference sequence). CDR3 length: 18 amino acids. V lost 4 bases to trimming and J lost 10 bases; unmatched junction nucleotides: 20. The CDR3 DNA reads TGTGCCAGCAGTTCGCCCTATTCCGACAGGGGAGAATATGCAAAACTGTTTTTT. It specifies CASSSPYSDRGEYAKLFF.

This clonotype was counted ten times or more. The rearrangement joins TRBV7-2 to TRBJ2-4; D gene uncertain. V lost 4 bases, J lost 3 bases, and 10 bases lay in between. CDR1 is SGHTA and CDR2 is FQGNSA in the germline V gene. The CDR3 extends over 14 amino acids. CDR3 sequence: CASSSPPDKNIQYF. The CDR3 DNA is TGTGCCAGCAGCTCACCTCCCGACAAAAACATTCAGTACTTC.

The table lists this clonotype with a few counts. The chain carries TRBV5-5 and TRBJ1-6; D gene unclear. CDR3 size: 17 residues. V was shortened by 4 bases and J by 7 bases, with 21 bases between the two germline ends. Germline values: CDR1 SGHKS, CDR2 YYEKEE (reference sequence). CDR3 bases: TGTGCCAGCAGCCCGCTCGGGCAACAGCGCCCGAATTCACCCCTCCACTTT. Translation gives CASSPLGQQRPNSPLHF.

This clonotype came up a few times. This rearrangement joins TRBV28 to TRBJ1-1; 8 bases map to TRBD1. V was clipped by 5 bases and J by 6 bases; unmatched bases: 8. This CDR3 region has 14 residues. CDR1 and CDR2 (germline): MDHEN, SYDVKM. The CDR3 DNA sequence: TGTGCCAGCAGTAGGACAGGGAATCTCCCTGAAGCTTTCTTT. Translation gives CASSRTGNLPEAFF.

A few counts support this clonotype. The rearrangement links TRBV6-1 to TRBJ2-1; 11 bases agree with TRBD2. Germline values: CDR1 MNHNS, CDR2 SASEGT. This CDR3 has 16 residues. J lost 2 bases, V lost 7 bases, and 7 bases had no gene match. Written as DNA, the CDR3 is TGTGCCAGCAAAATCGTAGCGGGAGGGCCCTACAATGAGCAGTTCTTC. Translated, it gives CASKIVAGGPYNEQFF.

This clonotype has at least ten counts. This chain links TRBV6-7 with TRBJ2-7, with D possibly TRBD1 on 6 matching bases. TRBV6-7 is designated an ORF whose function remains uncertain. Trimming shortened V by 3 bases and J by 3 bases, and 21 bases separated the two germline ends. This CDR3 contains 17 residues. CDR3 coding DNA: TGTGCCAGCAGTTATCCCGACAGGCCCCTTGAGGACTACGAGCAGTACTTC. This sequence encodes CASSYPDRPLEDYEQYF.

This clonotype occurred many times. The chain couples TRBV12-3 or TRBV12-4 to TRBJ2-1, with D perhaps TRBD2 (5 bases). V lost 5 bases to trimming and J lost 8 bases, with 25 bases between them. The CDR3 covers 17 residues. The CDR3 bases are TGTGCCAGCAGTCGGGGATCGGAGGTGGGTCGGGATCATGAGCAGTTCTTC. It codes for CASSRGSEVGRDHEQFF.

In its sample, this clonotype was seen a few times. This chain connects TRBV20-1 to TRBJ2-3, with D maybe TRBD1 (6 bases). V was clipped by 1 base and J by 4 bases, with 12 bases between them. The germline gives CDR1 DFQATT, CDR2 SNEGSKA (reference sequence). The CDR3 extends over 14 amino acids. Written as DNA, the CDR3 is TGCAGTGCTAGAGGGGGGCGCCGGGCAGATACGCAGTATTTT. Protein: CSARGGRRADTQYF.

This clonotype occurred a few times. The rearrangement links TRBV15 to TRBJ2-4, with a weak D call TRBD1 (6 bases). Trimming removed 7 bases at V and 5 bases at J, with 12 bases between. Germline V lookup: CDR1 LNHNV, CDR2 YYDKDF (reference sequence). The CDR3 runs 13 residues. The CDR3 nucleotides are TGTGCCACCAAACTGAGGACAGAAAACATTCAGTACTTC. Translating it yields CATKLRTENIQYF.

There are a few counts of this clonotype. This chain uses TRBV7-6 with TRBJ2-2; 9 positions match TRBD2. Looked up from germline, CDR1 is SGHVS and CDR2 is FNYEAQ. The ends lost 4 bases at V and 7 bases at J; junction bases unmatched: 13. This CDR3 is built from 17 residues. The CDR3 coding sequence is TGTGCCAGCAGCTCTCGGTTTAGCGGGGGCGGCCACGGGGAGCTGTTTTTT. It is translated as CASSSRFSGGGHGELFF.

V gene TRBV5-1 combines with J gene TRBJ2-7; D remains unclear. V was clipped by 0 bases and J by 2 bases, with 9 bases between them. Germline-derived CDR1 and CDR2 are SGHRS and YFSETQ. CDR3 length: 14 amino acids. DNA of the CDR3: TGCGCCAGCAGCTTGGGAGGAATGACCTACGAGCAGTACTTC. It specifies CASSLGGMTYEQYF.

The V and J genes are TRBV13 and TRBJ2-7, with 10 bases that match TRBD1. CDR1 is PRHDT, CDR2 FYEKMQ, per germline (reference sequence). Germline trimming cut 5 bases from V and 7 bases from J; bases unmatched to any gene: 17. This CDR3 contains 17 residues. In nucleotides, the CDR3 is TGTGCCAGCAGCCCCAGTAGAGGGGGACAGGGGTTAGGTGAGCAGTACTTC. It yields the protein CASSPSRGGQGLGEQYF.

The chain combines TRBV7-9 with TRBJ1-1; possible D gene TRBD1, 5 bases. This CDR3 comprises 15 residues. V was cut by 6 bases and J by 0 bases, with 14 bases left in between. Germline V gene sequence: CDR1 SEHNR, CDR2 FQNEAQ (reference sequence). CDR3 bases: TGTGCCAGCAGGCAAGGGGCGTCGATGAACACTGAAGCTTTCTTT. Its protein is CASRQGASMNTEAFF.

This clonotype came up a few times. The genes are TRBV30 and TRBJ2-1; D unresolved. The CDR3 length is 13 residues. V lost 5 bases and J 0 bases, leaving 8 bases between the germline ends. Germline V CDR1 and CDR2: GTSNPN, SVGIG (reference sequence). CDR3 sequence: CAWAFSSYNEQFF. The DNA of the CDR3 is TGTGCCTGGGCCTTTAGCTCCTACAATGAGCAGTTCTTC.

The chain combines TRBV11-2 with TRBJ2-3; 13 bases line up with TRBD2. Per germline, CDR1 SGHAT and CDR2 FQNNGV. Unmatched junction bases numbered 6, after V lost 4 bases and J lost 8 bases. The CDR3 contains 15 residues. CDR3 amino acids: CASSSGLAGSGTQYF. DNA for the CDR3: TGTGCCAGCAGCTCGGGACTAGCGGGAAGCGGTACGCAGTATTTT.

This clonotype was seen a few times. The rearrangement uses TRBV27 and TRBJ2-1; TRBD2 is a possible D gene (5 bases). CDR3 size: 17 residues. Germline V gives CDR1 MNHEY, CDR2 SMNVEV (reference sequence). The V gene lost 5 bases and the J gene lost 3 bases, with 20 bases spanning the gap. The CDR3 loop is CASSASRAEAFYNEQFF. The CDR3 region has the DNA TGTGCCAGCAGTGCCTCGCGGGCGGAGGCTTTCTACAATGAGCAGTTCTTC.

V usage is TRBV27 and J usage is TRBJ2-7; tentative D call: TRBD1 (7 bases). Germline lookup yields CDR1 MNHEY and CDR2 SMNVEV (reference sequence). CDR3 length: 16 residues. The V gene lost 6 bases and the J gene lost 2 bases, with 20 bases spanning the gap. DNA of the CDR3: TGTGCCAGCAGCACAAGCCCGCGGGACAGAGCCTACGAGCAGTACTTC. The encoded protein is CASSTSPRDRAYEQYF.

The rearrangement joins TRBV12-3 or TRBV12-4 to TRBJ1-2; D is undetermined. CDR3 size: 14 residues. V was trimmed by 5 bases and J by 5 bases, leaving 15 bases between them. For the CDR3, the DNA is TGTGCCAGCAGTGCCCAGAACTCCCGATATGGCTACACCTTC. Protein product: CASSAQNSRYGYTF.